The present TCR beta chain was sequenced within a study of shared clonotypes between healthy human individuals. Turning to the study itself: Ranging from 18 to 49 in age, donors were two women and a few men.

The CDR3 contains 15 residues. CDR1 and CDR2 (germline): LGHNA, YSLEER. V lost 5 bases to trimming and J lost 4 bases; unmatched junction nucleotides: 7. CD45RO-negative cells were positively selected for CCR7, leaving out terminally differentiated effector memory CD45RA+ cells. Some clones are missing from TCRdb's copy, which holds only in-frame ones; the method was immunoSEQ multiplex PCR. Of nearly 2 million clones in the sample, less than 95% were seen once. Source material: naive CD8+ T cells sorted from blood. The chain employs TRBV4-3 and TRBJ2-1; 8 bases map to TRBD2. The clonotype comes from a man between 18 and 35 years old in good health. The CDR3 region is CASSMSGSFYNEQFF. In DNA form, the CDR3 reads TGCGCCAGCAGCATGAGCGGGAGCTTTTACAATGAGCAGTTCTTC.